A single sample is the source of the 5 T cell receptor beta chains below, sequenced in a study of OX40 agonist ivuxolimab in advanced cancers. The data were produced by immunoSEQ multiplex PCR, yet TCRdb's version contains in-frame clones alone and is incomplete. The table has about 77,000 clones, about four fifths seen once; the top ten hold approximately 0.8%. This specimen consisted of CD4+ or CD8+ T cells sorted from blood, obtained in a trial of the OX40 agonist ivuxolimab. The receptors come from an adult with an advanced solid tumor such as melanoma, head and neck, liver or kidney cancer.

The rearrangement joins TRBV10-3 to TRBJ1-1; a possible D gene is TRBD1 (5 bases). The germline V gene encodes CDR1 ENHRY and CDR2 SYGVKD. V lost 0 bases, J lost 7 bases, and 12 bases lay in between. This CDR3 is 14 amino acids long. This chain's CDR3 is CAISESTGDGEAFF. For the CDR3, the DNA is TGTGCCATCAGTGAGTCAACGGGGGACGGTGAAGCTTTCTTT.

The chain has TRBV28 and TRBJ2-1, with 12 bases identical to TRBD2. Germline V lookup: CDR1 MDHEN, CDR2 SYDVKM. J lost 10 bases, V lost 6 bases, and 10 bases had no gene match. The CDR3 contains 15 residues. The CDR3 protein is CASSPRLAGVGEQFF. The CDR3 DNA sequence: TGTGCCAGCAGCCCTCGACTAGCGGGAGTTGGGGAGCAGTTCTTC.

This clone showed up just once. V gene TRBV5-1 combines with J gene TRBJ2-1, with 7 bases aligning to TRBD2. This CDR3 is 16 amino acids long. Per germline, CDR1 SGHRS and CDR2 YFSETQ. The junction had 12 bases not matched to a gene; V was cut back by 3 bases and J by 6 bases. The CDR3 is CASSWTSSGTANEQFF. CDR3 DNA sequence: TGCGCCAGCAGCTGGACCTCTAGCGGAACCGCCAATGAGCAGTTCTTC.

The count of this clone is one. The chain has TRBV30 and TRBJ1-5; D unclear. The ends were cut back, 1 base at V and 0 bases at J, with 13 bases in the middle. The length of the CDR3 is 16 residues. Per germline, CDR1 GTSNPN and CDR2 SVGIG (reference sequence). CDR3 amino acids: CAWSAGGSYSNQPQHF. DNA for the CDR3: TGTGCCTGGAGTGCTGGAGGAAGTTATAGCAATCAGCCCCAGCATTTT. Full variable domain (outside the CDR3, taken from reference TRBV30 and TRBJ1-5): SQTIHQWPATLVQPVGSPLSLECTVEGTSNPNLYWYRQAAGRGLQLLFYSVGIGQISSEVPQNLSASRPQDRQFILSSKKLLLSDSGFYLCAWSAGGSYSNQPQHFGDGTRLSIL.

V usage is TRBV21-1 and J usage is TRBJ2-7; the D call in the table, TRBD2, was not verified against the DNA. TRBV21-1 is reported as a pseudogene. The CDR3 totals 14 residues. CDR3 sequence: CASPNAGPPREQYF. As DNA, the CDR3 is TGTGCCAGCCCGAACGCGGGGCCCCCTCGCGAGCAGTACTTC.